This TCR beta chain appears in the sequencing data of a study of blood T cell dynamics during melanoma immunotherapy. Across the study: Patients with metastatic melanoma got pembrolizumab or nivolumab-ipilimumab as first-line care.

This clone was observed once. Profiling relied on immunoSEQ multiplex PCR, and the TCRdb table lists in-frame clones only, not all of them. Among under 3,500 clones listed, around 85% were seen once. Time point here: week 3, after first cycle of checkpoint inhibitor. CDR3 length: 15 residues. CDR1 is MNHNY and CDR2 is SVGAGI in the germline V gene (reference sequence). The J segment lost 5 bases and the V segment lost 5 bases, leaving 9 bases of the junction unmatched. The receptor was isolated from a human donor with melanoma. The chain uses TRBV6-6 and TRBJ2-5, with 9 bases matching TRBD2. The material sequenced was blood, taken from a patient treated with checkpoint blockade. CDR3: CASSNLAGQWETQYF. Written as DNA, the CDR3 is TGTGCCAGCAGTAATCTAGCGGGACAATGGGAGACCCAGTACTTC.